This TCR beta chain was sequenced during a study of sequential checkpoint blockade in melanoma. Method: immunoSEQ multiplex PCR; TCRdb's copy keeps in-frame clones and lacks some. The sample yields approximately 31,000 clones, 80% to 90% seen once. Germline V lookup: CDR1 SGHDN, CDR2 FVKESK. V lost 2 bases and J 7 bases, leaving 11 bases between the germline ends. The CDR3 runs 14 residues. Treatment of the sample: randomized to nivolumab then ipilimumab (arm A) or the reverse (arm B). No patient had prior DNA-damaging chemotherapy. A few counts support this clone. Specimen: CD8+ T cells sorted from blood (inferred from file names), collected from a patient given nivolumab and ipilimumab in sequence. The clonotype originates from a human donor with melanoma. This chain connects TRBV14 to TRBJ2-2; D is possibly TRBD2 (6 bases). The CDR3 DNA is TGTGCCAGCAGCCAATTGGCGGGGATCGGGGAGCTGTTTTTT. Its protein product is CASSQLAGIGELFF.